One and the same sample provided the 8 T cell receptor beta chains below, sequenced in a study of T cells after yellow fever vaccination. One entry per CDR3 protein, called by TCRdb with MiXCR from the 5' RACE reads. The table lists roughly 160,000 distinct CDR3 sequences, approximately 6.7% of them singletons. The specimen comprised CD4+ T cells sorted from PBMCs, sampled 4 to 5 days after the first yellow fever vaccination. These receptors were collected from a man aged 18 to 29 who received the YFV17D yellow fever vaccine.

This clonotype has a count of ten or more. The V gene is TRBV20-1, the J gene TRBJ1-1; D is undetermined. V was shortened by 6 bases and J by 8 bases, with 13 bases between the two germline ends. From germline, CDR1 is DFQATT and CDR2 SNEGSKA (reference sequence). There are 11 residues in the CDR3. The CDR3 sequence: CSAFRLGEAFF. As DNA, the CDR3 is TGCAGTGCGTTTAGACTGGGGGAAGCTTTCTTT.

This clonotype was seen many times. V is TRBV5-1 and J is TRBJ1-2; 12 bases are shared with TRBD1. V dropped 4 bases and J dropped 7; count of bases not matched to a gene: 5. This CDR3 is built from 14 residues. Germline lookup yields CDR1 SGHRS and CDR2 YFSETQ. This chain's CDR3 is CASSQGQGAFGYTF. As DNA, the CDR3 is TGCGCCAGCAGCCAGGGACAGGGGGCGTTTGGCTACACCTTC.

This clonotype was counted only a few times. This chain uses TRBV15 with TRBJ2-3; D is unresolved. Deletions cut 7 bases from V and 2 bases from J, with 13 bases between. The CDR3 totals 14 residues. Germline V gene sequence: CDR1 LNHNV, CDR2 YYDKDF (reference sequence). DNA for the CDR3: TGTGCCACCAACGGGCCCAAGTACACAGATACGCAGTATTTT. This gives the protein CATNGPKYTDTQYF.

This clonotype was seen repeatedly, ten times or more. This sequence joins TRBV12-3 or TRBV12-4 and TRBJ2-7; D is unresolved. Trimming pared 6 bases from V and 7 bases from J, leaving 19 bases between. The CDR3 sequence is 14 residues long. The CDR3 sequence: CASSPGLLVGEQYF. As DNA, the CDR3 is TGTGCCAGCAGCCCTGGCTTGCTGGTAGGGGAGCAGTACTTC.

This clonotype was detected many times. This chain uses TRBV4-3 with TRBJ2-7; TRBD2 might be the D (5 bases). V was pared by 4 bases and J by 8 bases, with 21 bases between. This CDR3 has 15 residues. Per the germline V gene, CDR1 is LGHNA and CDR2 is YSLEER. CDR3: CASSLVGLSRGKQYF. The CDR3 bases are TGCGCCAGCAGCCTCGTCGGACTCTCCCGGGGAAAGCAGTACTTC.

This clonotype was recorded a few times. One end of the junction varies from germline; a read error may be responsible. V usage is TRBV6-5 and J usage is TRBJ2-7; a weak D match, TRBD2 (5 bases). This CDR3 has 16 residues. Germline CDR1 and CDR2: MNHEY and SVGAGI. The CDR3 region is CASSDSGRLRSYEQYF. CDR3 coding DNA: TGTGCCAGCAGTGACTCGGGAAGGCTTAGGTCTTACGAGCAGTACTTC.

This clonotype appeared a few times. The chain employs TRBV19 and TRBJ2-2; 7 bases match TRBD2. Germline CDR1 is LNHDA and CDR2 is SQIVND (reference sequence). Trimming cost V 7 bases and J 0 bases; bases outside gene matches: 5. This CDR3 has 15 amino acids. The CDR3: CASNGLAANTGELFF. The CDR3 nucleotides are TGTGCCAGTAACGGGCTAGCGGCGAACACCGGGGAGCTGTTTTTT.

This clonotype was recorded many times. This sequence joins TRBV4-3 and TRBJ2-2; 9 bases map to TRBD2. The V and J ends lost 0 bases and 9 bases, in that order; junction bases with no gene match: 14. The CDR3 has 18 amino acids. CDR1 and CDR2 (germline): LGHNA, YSLEER. In DNA form, the CDR3 reads TGCGCCAGCAGCCAAGAGCCGCAGGGCCTAGCGGGGTACCGGGAGCTGTTTTTT. Residues: CASSQEPQGLAGYRELFF.